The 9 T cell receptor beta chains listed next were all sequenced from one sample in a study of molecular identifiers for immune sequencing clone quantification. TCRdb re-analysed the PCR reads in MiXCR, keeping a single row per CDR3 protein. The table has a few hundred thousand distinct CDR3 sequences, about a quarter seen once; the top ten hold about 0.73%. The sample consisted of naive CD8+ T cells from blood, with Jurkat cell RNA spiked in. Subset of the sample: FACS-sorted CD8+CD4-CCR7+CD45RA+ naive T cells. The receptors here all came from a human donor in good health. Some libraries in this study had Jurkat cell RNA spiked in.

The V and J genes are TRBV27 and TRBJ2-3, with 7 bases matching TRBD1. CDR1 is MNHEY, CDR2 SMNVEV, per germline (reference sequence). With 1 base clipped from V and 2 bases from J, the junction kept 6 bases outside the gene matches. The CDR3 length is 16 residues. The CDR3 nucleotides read TGTGCCAGCAGTTTATTGACAGGGAGTTTCACAGATACGCAGTATTTT. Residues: CASSLLTGSFTDTQYF.

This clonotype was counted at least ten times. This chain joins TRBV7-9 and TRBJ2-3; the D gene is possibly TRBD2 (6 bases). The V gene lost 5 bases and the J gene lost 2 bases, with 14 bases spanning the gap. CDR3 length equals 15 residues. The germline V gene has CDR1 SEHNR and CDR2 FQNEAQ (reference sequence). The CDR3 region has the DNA TGTGCCAGCAGCCGCCGGGAGCTCTACACAGATACGCAGTATTTT. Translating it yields CASSRRELYTDTQYF.

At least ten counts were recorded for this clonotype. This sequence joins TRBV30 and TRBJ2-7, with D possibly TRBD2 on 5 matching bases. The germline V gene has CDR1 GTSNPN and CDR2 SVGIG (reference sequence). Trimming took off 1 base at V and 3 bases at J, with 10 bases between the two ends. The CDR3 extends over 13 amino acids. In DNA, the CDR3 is TGTGCCTGGAGTGCCGATAGCGTCTACGAGCAGTACTTC. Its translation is CAWSADSVYEQYF.

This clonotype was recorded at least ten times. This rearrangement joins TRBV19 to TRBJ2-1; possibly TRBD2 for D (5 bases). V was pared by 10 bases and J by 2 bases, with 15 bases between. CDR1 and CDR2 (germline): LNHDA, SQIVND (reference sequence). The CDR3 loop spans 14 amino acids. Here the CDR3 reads CATAVGSPYNEQFF. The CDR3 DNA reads TGTGCCACCGCCGTGGGGAGCCCCTACAATGAGCAGTTCTTC.

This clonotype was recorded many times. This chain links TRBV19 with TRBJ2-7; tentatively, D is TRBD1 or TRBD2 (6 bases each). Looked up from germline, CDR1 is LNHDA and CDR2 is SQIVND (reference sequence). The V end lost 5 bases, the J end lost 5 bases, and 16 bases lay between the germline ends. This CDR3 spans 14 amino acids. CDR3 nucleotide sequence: TGTGCCAGTAGTGTAGGGGGGACTTGGGACGAGCAGTACTTC. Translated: CASSVGGTWDEQYF.

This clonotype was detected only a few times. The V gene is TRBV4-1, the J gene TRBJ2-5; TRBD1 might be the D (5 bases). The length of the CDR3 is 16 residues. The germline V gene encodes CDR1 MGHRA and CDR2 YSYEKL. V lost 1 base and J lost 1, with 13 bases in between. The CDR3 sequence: CASSQGMTEIQETQYF. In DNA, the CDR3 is TGCGCCAGCAGCCAAGGGATGACAGAAATCCAAGAGACCCAGTACTTC.

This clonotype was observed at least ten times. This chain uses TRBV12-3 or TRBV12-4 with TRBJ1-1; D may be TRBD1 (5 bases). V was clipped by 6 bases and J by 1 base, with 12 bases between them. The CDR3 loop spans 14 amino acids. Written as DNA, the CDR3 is TGTGCCAGCAGCCTAGACAGCTGGAACACTGAAGCTTTCTTT. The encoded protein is CASSLDSWNTEAFF.

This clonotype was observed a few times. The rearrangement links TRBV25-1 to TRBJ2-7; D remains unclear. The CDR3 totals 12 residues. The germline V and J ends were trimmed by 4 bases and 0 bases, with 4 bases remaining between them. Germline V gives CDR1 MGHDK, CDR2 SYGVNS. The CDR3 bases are TGTGCCAGCAGTGCTATCTCCTACGAGCAGTACTTC. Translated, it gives CASSAISYEQYF.

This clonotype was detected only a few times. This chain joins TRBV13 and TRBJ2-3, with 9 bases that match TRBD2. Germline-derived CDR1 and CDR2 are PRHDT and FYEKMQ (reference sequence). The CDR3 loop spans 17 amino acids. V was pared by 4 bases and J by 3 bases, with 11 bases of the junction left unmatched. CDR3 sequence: CASSSPAGGPATDTQYF. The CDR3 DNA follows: TGTGCCAGCAGCTCTCCGGCGGGAGGGCCTGCGACAGATACGCAGTATTTT.